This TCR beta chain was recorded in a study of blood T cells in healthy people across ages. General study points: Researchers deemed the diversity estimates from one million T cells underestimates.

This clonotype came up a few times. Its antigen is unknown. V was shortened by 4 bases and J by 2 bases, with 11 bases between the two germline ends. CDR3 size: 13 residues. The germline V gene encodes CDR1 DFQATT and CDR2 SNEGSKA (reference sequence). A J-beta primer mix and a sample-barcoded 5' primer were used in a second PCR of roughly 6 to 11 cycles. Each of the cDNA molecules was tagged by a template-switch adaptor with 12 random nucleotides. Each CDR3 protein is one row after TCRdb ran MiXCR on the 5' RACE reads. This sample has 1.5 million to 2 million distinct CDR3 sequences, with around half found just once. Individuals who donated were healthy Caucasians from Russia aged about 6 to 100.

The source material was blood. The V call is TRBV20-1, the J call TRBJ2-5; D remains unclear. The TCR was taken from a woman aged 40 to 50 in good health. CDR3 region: CSANPDLQETQYF. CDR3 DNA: TGCAGTGCTAACCCAGACTTACAAGAGACCCAGTACTTC.